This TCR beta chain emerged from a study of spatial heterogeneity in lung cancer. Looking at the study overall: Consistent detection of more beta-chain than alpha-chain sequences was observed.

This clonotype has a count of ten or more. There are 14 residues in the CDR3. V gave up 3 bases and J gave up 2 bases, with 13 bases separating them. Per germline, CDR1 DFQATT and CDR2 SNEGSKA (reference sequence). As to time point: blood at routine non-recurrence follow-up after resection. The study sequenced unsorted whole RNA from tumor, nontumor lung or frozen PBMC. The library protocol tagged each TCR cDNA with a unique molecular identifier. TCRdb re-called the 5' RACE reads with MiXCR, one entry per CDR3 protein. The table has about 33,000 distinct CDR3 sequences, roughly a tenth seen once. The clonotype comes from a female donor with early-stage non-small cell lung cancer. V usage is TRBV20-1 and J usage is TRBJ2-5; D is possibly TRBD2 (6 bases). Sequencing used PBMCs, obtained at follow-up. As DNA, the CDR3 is TGCAGTGCTAGGAAGATAGCGGAGCAAGAGACCCAGTACTTC. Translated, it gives CSARKIAEQETQYF.